This T cell receptor beta chain was recorded in a study of blood T cells in healthy people across ages. Study-level points and caveats: The long-lived group displayed more naive CD4+ cells, plus higher diversity, than the aged donors did. Observed TCR beta diversity showed a strong correlation with the percentage of naive T cells as measured by flow cytometry.

Through a sample-barcoded 5' primer and a J-beta primer mix, a second PCR was run for roughly 6 to 12 cycles. MiXCR was run by TCRdb on the 5' RACE reads, yielding one entry per CDR3 protein. This sample has some 710,000 distinct CDR3 sequences, with about half found just once. This clonotype has only a few counts. Its antigen is not known. V was pared by 1 base and J by 8 bases, with 6 bases between. The germline V gene encodes CDR1 SGHTA and CDR2 FQGNSA. CDR3 length: 12 amino acids. The chain recombines TRBV7-2 with TRBJ1-5, with unresolved D. This clonotype was obtained from a man older than 75 in good health. Sequenced material: blood. The CDR3 nucleotides are TGTGCCAGCAGCTTAGTTGGGAAGCCCCAGCATTTT. Protein sequence: CASSLVGKPQHF. The full variable domain, its missing parts supplied by reference TRBV7-2 and TRBJ1-5, is GAGVSQSPSNKVTEKGKDVELRCDPISGHTALYWYRQSLGQGLEFLIYFQGNSAPDKSGLPSDRFSAERTGGSVSTLTIQRTQQEDSAVYLCASSLVGKPQHFGDGTRLSIL.